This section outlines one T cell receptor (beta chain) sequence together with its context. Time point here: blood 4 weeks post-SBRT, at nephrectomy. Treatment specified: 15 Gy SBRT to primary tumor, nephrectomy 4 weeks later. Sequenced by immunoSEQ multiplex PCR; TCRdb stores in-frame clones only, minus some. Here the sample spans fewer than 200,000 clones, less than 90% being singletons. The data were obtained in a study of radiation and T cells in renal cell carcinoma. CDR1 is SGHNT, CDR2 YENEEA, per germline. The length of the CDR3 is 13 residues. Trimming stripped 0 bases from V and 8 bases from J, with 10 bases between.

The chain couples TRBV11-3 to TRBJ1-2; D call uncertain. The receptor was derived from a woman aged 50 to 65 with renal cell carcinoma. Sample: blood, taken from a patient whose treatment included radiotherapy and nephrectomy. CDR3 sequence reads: CASSLEKGRGYTF. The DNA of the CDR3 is TGTGCCAGCAGCTTAGAAAAAGGTAGAGGCTACACCTTC.